These T cell receptor beta chains were read from a single sample in a study of OX40 agonist ivuxolimab in advanced cancers. The repertoire was sequenced with immunoSEQ multiplex PCR; TCRdb's copy has only in-frame clones and lacks some. The table shows tens of thousands of clones, with roughly 88% occurring only once. Sequenced here: CD4+ or CD8+ T cells sorted from blood, sampled in a trial of the OX40 agonist ivuxolimab. The receptors were sampled from an adult with an advanced solid tumor such as melanoma, head and neck, liver or kidney cancer. The CDR3 runs from the conserved cysteine through the conserved F or W. Fields, in order: D gene, clone size, CDR3 length, V gene, J gene, CDR3 protein, CDR3 DNA. D genes are given only for firm matches. The listing skips clone size in some rows; elsewhere it reads once, few, many or a size class.

d_gene: NA; abundance: NA; len: 13; v_gene: TRBV18; j_gene: TRBJ2-5; CDR3aa: CASSPALQETQYF; CDR3nt: TGTGCCAGCTCACCGGCTTTACAAGAGACCCAGTACTTC
d_gene: NA; abundance: NA; len: 17; v_gene: TRBV28; j_gene: TRBJ1-3; CDR3aa: CASSLFDLGISGNTIYF; CDR3nt: TGTGCCAGCAGTTTATTCGATCTGGGTATCTCTGGAAACACCATATATTTT
d_gene: NA; abundance: NA; len: 13; v_gene: TRBV19; j_gene: TRBJ1-5; CDR3aa: CASSSQGNQPQHF; CDR3nt: TGTGCCAGTAGCTCACAGGGCAATCAGCCCCAGCATTTT
d_gene: TRBD2; abundance: NA; len: 18; v_gene: TRBV4-1; j_gene: TRBJ2-1; CDR3aa: CASSQVDLGLAGNNEQFF; CDR3nt: TGCGCCAGCAGCCAGGTGGACTTGGGACTAGCGGGAAACAATGAGCAGTTCTTC
d_gene: NA; abundance: NA; len: 13; v_gene: TRBV5-1; j_gene: TRBJ2-7; CDR3aa: CASTSPLSYEQYF; CDR3nt: TGCGCCAGCACTTCTCCTCTCTCCTACGAGCAGTACTTC
d_gene: TRBD1; abundance: NA; len: 13; v_gene: TRBV18; j_gene: TRBJ1-1; CDR3aa: CASATDRSTEAFF; CDR3nt: TGTGCCAGCGCAACGGACAGGAGCACTGAAGCTTTCTTT
d_gene: TRBD1; abundance: NA; len: 14; v_gene: TRBV9; j_gene: TRBJ1-6; CDR3aa: CASSGGTAAAPLHF; CDR3nt: TGTGCCAGCAGCGGGGGGACAGCAGCAGCCCCCCTCCACTTT
d_gene: TRBD1; abundance: NA; len: 15; v_gene: TRBV5-5; j_gene: TRBJ1-4; CDR3aa: CASSLGQGVREKLFF; CDR3nt: TGTGCCAGCAGCTTGGGACAGGGTGTGAGAGAAAAACTGTTTTTT
d_gene: TRBD1; abundance: NA; len: 16; v_gene: TRBV5-1; j_gene: TRBJ1-1; CDR3aa: CASSLDRGPLNTEAFF; CDR3nt: TGCGCCAGCAGCTTGGACAGGGGTCCTTTGAACACTGAAGCTTTCTTT
d_gene: TRBD1; abundance: NA; len: 14; v_gene: TRBV7-9; j_gene: TRBJ2-7; CDR3aa: CASSASTGGDEQYF; CDR3nt: TGTGCCAGCAGCGCCTCGACAGGGGGGGACGAGCAGTACTTC
d_gene: NA; abundance: NA; len: 13; v_gene: TRBV30; j_gene: TRBJ2-5; CDR3aa: CAWGLGFQETQYF; CDR3nt: TGTGCCTGGGGGCTGGGCTTCCAAGAGACCCAGTACTTC
d_gene: NA; abundance: NA; len: 13; v_gene: TRBV7-2; j_gene: TRBJ1-1; CDR3aa: CASSRRQNTEAFF; CDR3nt: TGTGCCAGCAGCAGGCGACAGAACACTGAAGCTTTCTTT
d_gene: NA; abundance: NA; len: 16; v_gene: TRBV4-2; j_gene: TRBJ1-2; CDR3aa: CASSQEPRAVNYGYTF; CDR3nt: TGTGCCAGCAGCCAAGAACCAAGGGCCGTTAACTATGGCTACACCTTC
d_gene: NA; abundance: NA; len: 15; v_gene: TRBV15; j_gene: TRBJ2-3; CDR3aa: CATSGRVSSTDTQYF; CDR3nt: TGTGCCACCAGCGGTCGCGTTAGCAGCACAGATACGCAGTATTTT
d_gene: TRBD1; abundance: NA; len: 15; v_gene: TRBV6-1; j_gene: TRBJ1-1; CDR3aa: CASSFFDRGNTEAFF; CDR3nt: TGTGCCAGCAGTTTTTTCGACAGGGGGAACACTGAAGCTTTCTTT
d_gene: TRBD2; abundance: NA; len: 15; v_gene: TRBV10-2; j_gene: TRBJ2-5; CDR3aa: CASSEAGGFQETQYF; CDR3nt: TGCGCCAGCAGTGAGGCGGGGGGCTTCCAAGAGACCCAGTACTTC
d_gene: NA; abundance: NA; len: 12; v_gene: TRBV30; j_gene: TRBJ2-5; CDR3aa: CACQPGQETQYF; CDR3nt: TGTGCCTGCCAGCCCGGACAAGAGACCCAGTACTTC
d_gene: NA; abundance: NA; len: 15; v_gene: TRBV6-5; j_gene: TRBJ2-1; CDR3aa: CASSREARERSEQFF; CDR3nt: TGTGCCAGCAGCCGAGAGGCCCGGGAGCGGAGTGAGCAGTTCTTC
d_gene: NA; abundance: NA; len: 16; v_gene: TRBV7-9; j_gene: TRBJ2-7; CDR3aa: CASSLGFSALRAEQYF; CDR3nt: TGTGCCAGCAGCTTAGGTTTCTCGGCCCTCCGGGCCGAGCAGTACTTC
d_gene: TRBD1; abundance: NA; len: 16; v_gene: TRBV5-1; j_gene: TRBJ2-5; CDR3aa: CASTRTGRNGQETQYF; CDR3nt: TGCGCCAGCACCCGGACAGGGAGGAACGGCCAAGAGACCCAGTACTTC
d_gene: NA; abundance: NA; len: 14; v_gene: TRBV7-2; j_gene: TRBJ1-4; CDR3aa: CASSLAGQYEKLFF; CDR3nt: TGTGCCAGCAGCTTAGCTGGGCAGTACGAAAAACTGTTTTTT
d_gene: NA; abundance: NA; len: 12; v_gene: TRBV7-9; j_gene: TRBJ1-3; CDR3aa: CASSQISNTIYF; CDR3nt: TGTGCCAGCAGCCAAATTTCCAACACCATATATTTT
d_gene: NA; abundance: NA; len: 15; v_gene: TRBV19; j_gene: TRBJ1-1; CDR3aa: CASATGYGRSTEAFF; CDR3nt: TGTGCCAGTGCCACAGGGTATGGGAGGAGCACTGAAGCTTTCTTT
d_gene: TRBD2; abundance: NA; len: 17; v_gene: TRBV11-2; j_gene: TRBJ2-3; CDR3aa: CASSYLAGGGRTDTQYF; CDR3nt: TGTGCCAGCAGCTACCTAGCGGGAGGAGGAAGGACAGATACGCAGTATTTT
d_gene: TRBD1; abundance: NA; len: 14; v_gene: TRBV7-8; j_gene: TRBJ1-5; CDR3aa: CASSIDRGNQPQHF; CDR3nt: TGTGCCAGCAGCATTGACAGGGGGAATCAGCCCCAGCATTTT
d_gene: TRBD1; abundance: NA; len: 15; v_gene: TRBV2; j_gene: TRBJ2-5; CDR3aa: CASTPGQERKETQYF; CDR3nt: TGTGCCAGCACCCCAGGACAGGAGAGAAAAGAGACCCAGTACTTC
d_gene: TRBD1; abundance: NA; len: 14; v_gene: TRBV5-4; j_gene: TRBJ1-2; CDR3aa: CASSRQGAGYGYTF; CDR3nt: TGTGCCAGCAGCCGACAGGGGGCGGGCTATGGCTACACCTTC
d_gene: NA; abundance: NA; len: 13; v_gene: TRBV5-4; j_gene: TRBJ2-5; CDR3aa: CASSSGGSKTQYF; CDR3nt: TGTGCCAGCAGTTCCGGGGGCTCAAAGACCCAGTACTTC
d_gene: NA; abundance: once; len: 14; v_gene: TRBV12-5; j_gene: TRBJ2-1; CDR3aa: CASGLERRGNEQFF; CDR3nt: TGTGCTAGTGGTTTGGAACGGAGAGGGAATGAGCAGTTCTTC
d_gene: TRBD2; abundance: NA; len: 17; v_gene: TRBV29-1; j_gene: TRBJ2-1; CDR3aa: CSVKVMHRTSGRNEQFF; CDR3nt: TGCAGCGTAAAGGTCATGCACAGGACTAGCGGGAGAAATGAGCAGTTCTTC
d_gene: TRBD2; abundance: NA; len: 15; v_gene: TRBV5-4; j_gene: TRBJ2-5; CDR3aa: CASSPSGGAVETQYF; CDR3nt: TGTGCCAGCAGCCCTAGCGGGGGGGCCGTGGAGACCCAGTACTTC
d_gene: NA; abundance: NA; len: 13; v_gene: TRBV7-2; j_gene: TRBJ1-5; CDR3aa: CASSPQGNQPQHF; CDR3nt: TGTGCCAGCAGCCCCCAGGGGAATCAGCCCCAGCATTTT
d_gene: NA; abundance: NA; len: 14; v_gene: TRBV19; j_gene: TRBJ2-5; CDR3aa: CASSWGAGQETQYF; CDR3nt: TGTGCCAGTAGTTGGGGGGCTGGTCAAGAGACCCAGTACTTC
d_gene: NA; abundance: NA; len: 16; v_gene: TRBV30; j_gene: TRBJ2-5; CDR3aa: CAWSGGYSRYQETQYF; CDR3nt: TGTGCCTGGAGTGGAGGATACTCACGGTACCAAGAGACCCAGTACTTC
d_gene: NA; abundance: NA; len: 15; v_gene: TRBV27; j_gene: TRBJ2-1; CDR3aa: CASSNAQPGYNEQFF; CDR3nt: TGTGCCAGCAGCAACGCACAGCCAGGTTACAATGAGCAGTTCTTC
d_gene: TRBD2; abundance: NA; len: 15; v_gene: TRBV30; j_gene: TRBJ2-3; CDR3aa: CAWRRGTSGVDTQYF; CDR3nt: TGTGCCTGGAGGAGGGGGACTAGCGGGGTGGATACGCAGTATTTT
d_gene: NA; abundance: NA; len: 19; v_gene: TRBV4-1; j_gene: TRBJ1-3; CDR3aa: CASSQYSTITVSSGNTIYF; CDR3nt: TGCGCCAGCAGCCAGTATTCCACGATCACAGTAAGCTCTGGAAACACCATATATTTT
d_gene: TRBD2; abundance: NA; len: 15; v_gene: TRBV30; j_gene: TRBJ2-5; CDR3aa: CAWSEASGYQETQYF; CDR3nt: TGTGCCTGGAGTGAAGCTAGCGGCTACCAAGAGACCCAGTACTTC
d_gene: NA; abundance: NA; len: 12; v_gene: TRBV5-8; j_gene: TRBJ2-3; CDR3aa: CASRSYSDTQYF; CDR3nt: TGTGCCAGCAGGTCCTACTCGGATACGCAGTATTTT
d_gene: NA; abundance: NA; len: 14; v_gene: TRBV19; j_gene: TRBJ1-6; CDR3aa: CASSVRGGDSPLHF; CDR3nt: TGTGCCAGTAGTGTGCGGGGTGGAGATTCACCCCTCCACTTT
d_gene: NA; abundance: NA; len: 18; v_gene: TRBV21-1; j_gene: TRBJ1-1; CDR3aa: CASSKAKRQGVMNTEAFF; CDR3nt: TGTGCCAGCAGCAAAGCCAAGAGACAGGGGGTCATGAACACTGAAGCTTTCTTT
d_gene: NA; abundance: NA; len: 16; v_gene: TRBV25-1; j_gene: TRBJ2-3; CDR3aa: CASSEGPAFSTDTQYF; CDR3nt: TGTGCCAGCAGTGAGGGCCCGGCTTTTAGCACAGATACGCAGTATTTT
d_gene: NA; abundance: few; len: 13; v_gene: TRBV5-4; j_gene: TRBJ2-1; CDR3aa: CASSGDIYNEQFF; CDR3nt: TGTGCCAGCAGCGGGGACATTTACAATGAGCAGTTCTTC
d_gene: NA; abundance: NA; len: 15; v_gene: TRBV19; j_gene: TRBJ1-6; CDR3aa: CASNPAGSYNSPLHF; CDR3nt: TGTGCCAGTAACCCGGCGGGATCCTATAATTCACCCCTCCACTTT
d_gene: TRBD1; abundance: NA; len: 12; v_gene: TRBV28; j_gene: TRBJ2-7; CDR3aa: CASSIGTGEQYF; CDR3nt: TGTGCCAGCAGTATCGGGACAGGGGAGCAGTACTTC
d_gene: NA; abundance: NA; len: 14; v_gene: TRBV4-2; j_gene: TRBJ2-7; CDR3aa: CASSQERQTYEQYF; CDR3nt: TGTGCCAGCAGCCAAGAGCGGCAGACATACGAGCAGTACTTC
d_gene: NA; abundance: NA; len: 15; v_gene: TRBV5-4; j_gene: TRBJ2-3; CDR3aa: CASTRGGKGGDTQYF; CDR3nt: TGTGCCAGCACCCGTGGCGGGAAGGGCGGAGATACGCAGTATTTT
d_gene: NA; abundance: NA; len: 13; v_gene: TRBV5-6; j_gene: TRBJ2-7; CDR3aa: CASSPTGYGEQYF; CDR3nt: TGTGCCAGCAGCCCAACAGGGTACGGCGAGCAGTACTTC
d_gene: TRBD1; abundance: NA; len: 14; v_gene: TRBV18; j_gene: TRBJ2-1; CDR3aa: CASSRDRVYNEQFF; CDR3nt: TGTGCCAGCTCACGGGACAGGGTCTACAATGAGCAGTTCTTC
d_gene: NA; abundance: NA; len: 15; v_gene: TRBV7-8; j_gene: TRBJ1-6; CDR3aa: CASSLREGHNSPLHF; CDR3nt: TGTGCCAGCAGCTTACGCGAGGGCCACAATTCACCCCTCCACTTT
d_gene: NA; abundance: NA; len: 14; v_gene: TRBV5-4; j_gene: TRBJ2-7; CDR3aa: CASSLALSTYEQYF; CDR3nt: TGTGCCAGCAGCTTGGCTCTAAGCACCTACGAGCAGTACTTC
d_gene: TRBD1; abundance: NA; len: 15; v_gene: TRBV2; j_gene: TRBJ2-1; CDR3aa: CASNLGQGVKNEQFF; CDR3nt: TGTGCCAGCAATCTCGGACAGGGGGTAAAGAATGAGCAGTTCTTC
d_gene: NA; abundance: NA; len: 13; v_gene: TRBV6-1; j_gene: TRBJ2-5; CDR3aa: CASRRRGPETQYF; CDR3nt: TGTGCCAGCAGAAGAAGGGGTCCAGAGACCCAGTACTTC